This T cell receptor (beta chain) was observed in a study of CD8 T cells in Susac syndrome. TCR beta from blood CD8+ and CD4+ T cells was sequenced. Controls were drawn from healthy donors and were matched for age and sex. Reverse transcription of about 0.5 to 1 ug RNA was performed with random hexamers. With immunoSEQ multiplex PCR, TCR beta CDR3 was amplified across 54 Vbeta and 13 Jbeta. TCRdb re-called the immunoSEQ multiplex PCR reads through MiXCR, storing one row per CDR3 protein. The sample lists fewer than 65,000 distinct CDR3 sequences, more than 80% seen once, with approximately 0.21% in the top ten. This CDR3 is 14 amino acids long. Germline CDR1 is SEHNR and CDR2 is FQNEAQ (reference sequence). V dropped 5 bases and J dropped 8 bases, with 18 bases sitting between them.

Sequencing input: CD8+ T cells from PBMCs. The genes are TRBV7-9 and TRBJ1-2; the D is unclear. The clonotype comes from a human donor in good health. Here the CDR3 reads CASSPPGSSGGYTF. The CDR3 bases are TGTGCCAGCAGCCCGCCCGGGTCCTCTGGGGGCTACACCTTC.